Reported below is one T cell receptor beta chain. What it binds is not known. Other nucleotide sequences in the sample specify the same CDR3. Germline values: CDR1 MDHEN, CDR2 SYDVKM. There are 13 residues in the CDR3. With 6 bases removed from V and 3 bases from J, the gap between germline ends came to 9 bases. Primers included in the PCR were 60 Vbeta and 13 Jbeta primers. Here immunoSEQ multiplex PCR was the method, and the copy in TCRdb shows in-frame clones only, minus some. The sample has roughly 200,000 clones. The data belong to a study of cytomegalovirus exposure and HLA in healthy donors. Study-level points and caveats: 16,951 TCR beta sequences were associated with HLA alleles at 0.05 false discovery rate in a later analysis. No immune exposure information besides CMV serostatus was available.

The rearrangement uses TRBV28 and TRBJ1-5; D possibly corresponds to TRBD1 (6 bases). The receptor's source is a man in his thirties or forties in good health and CMV-seronegative. The sample comprised PBMCs. CDR3 nucleotide sequence: TGTGCCAGCAGACAGGGCATCAATCAGCCCCAGCATTTT. Translating gives CASRQGINQPQHF.